These 23 T cell receptor beta chains came from one sample sequenced in a study of T cells in Graves' hyperthyroidism and ophthalmopathy. The TCR beta CDR3 regions underwent amplification using RNA transcripts as the source. HTBI primers were the set used in a first-round RT-PCR of the TCR CDR3. TCRdb used MiXCR to reprocess the multiplex PCR reads, holding one entry per CDR3 protein. This table has 350,000 to 400,000 distinct CDR3 sequences, 15% to 20% appearing once. The sample consisted of blood. These receptors all come from a woman younger than 35 with Graves' hyperthyroidism.

The V gene is TRBV5-1, the J gene TRBJ1-1, with D possibly being TRBD1 (6 bases). V was cut by 1 base and J by 0 bases, with 10 bases left in between. CDR3 length: 15 amino acids. From germline, CDR1 is SGHRS and CDR2 YFSETQ. DNA for the CDR3: TGCGCCAGCAGCTTGATCGACAGGATGAACACTGAAGCTTTCTTT. Encoded protein: CASSLIDRMNTEAFF.

This clonotype was counted at least ten times. The chain carries TRBV4-1 and TRBJ2-2, with 7 bases that match TRBD1. The germline V gene encodes CDR1 MGHRA and CDR2 YSYEKL. Trimming at V came to 0 bases and at J to 6 bases, leaving 7 bases not matched to a gene. The CDR3 totals 16 residues. The CDR3 here is CASSQDLSQGAGELFF. CDR3 DNA sequence: TGCGCCAGCAGCCAAGATCTGTCGCAGGGGGCCGGGGAGCTGTTTTTT.

This clonotype has at least ten counts. The rearrangement uses TRBV28 and TRBJ1-1; D might be TRBD1 (6 bases). This CDR3 has 13 residues. V was shortened by 3 bases and J by 11 bases, with 16 bases between the two germline ends. Germline CDR1 is MDHEN and CDR2 is SYDVKM. The CDR3 sequence is CASSFTGALWAFF. CDR3 DNA: TGTGCCAGCAGTTTCACGGGGGCCCTGTGGGCTTTCTTT.

The sample holds many counts of this clonotype. This chain connects TRBV6-5 to TRBJ1-1; 8 positions match TRBD1. CDR3 size: 15 residues. Per germline, CDR1 MNHEY and CDR2 SVGAGI. Trimming at V came to 4 bases and at J to 9 bases, leaving 13 bases not matched to a gene. CDR3 coding DNA: TGTGCCAGCAGTTCGTCCAGGGGGCCTTTGATAAAAGCTTTCTTT. Translating it yields CASSSSRGPLIKAFF.

In its sample, this clonotype was seen many times. The chain employs TRBV12-3 or TRBV12-4 and TRBJ1-5; 8 bases are shared with TRBD1. CDR3 size: 15 residues. V trimming: 8 bases; J trimming: 3 bases; junction bases outside the gene matches: 9. CDR3 nucleotide sequence: TGTGCCAGCCGAACAGGGGGACACCTCAATCAGCCCCAGCATTTT. Translating gives CASRTGGHLNQPQHF.

Concerning this clonotype itself: Germline is not matched at one junction end, which may reflect a read error. The rearrangement links TRBV5-5 to TRBJ2-5, with D tentatively TRBD1 (5 bases). Germline CDR1 reads SGHKS; CDR2 reads YYEKEE (reference sequence). This CDR3 is built from 12 residues. The CDR3 sequence: CARQQPQETQYF. The CDR3 DNA reads as TGCGCCAGACAGCAACCCCAAGAGACCCAGTACTTC.

This clonotype was counted at least ten times. The chain has TRBV9 and TRBJ1-3; 9 bases map to TRBD1. Trimming took 3 bases from V and 1 from J; bases not matched to a gene: 8. The germline V gene encodes CDR1 SGDLS and CDR2 YYNGEE. The CDR3 contains 17 residues. CDR3 loop: CASSDGTGSRSGNTIYF. CDR3 bases: TGTGCCAGCAGCGACGGGACAGGGAGTCGGTCTGGAAACACCATATATTTT. The complete variable domain, with remaining parts taken from reference TRBV9 and TRBJ1-3, reads DSGVTQTPKHLITATGQRVTLRCSPRSGDLSVYWYQQSLDQGLQFLIQYYNGEERAKGNILERFSAQQFPDLHSELNLSSLELGDSALYFCASSDGTGSRSGNTIYFGEGSWLTVV.

The chain has TRBV6-1 and TRBJ2-2; weak D call: TRBD2 (7 bases). Per the germline V gene, CDR1 is MNHNS and CDR2 is SASEGT. The germline V and J ends were trimmed by 7 bases and 0 bases, with 12 bases remaining between them. This CDR3 region has 15 residues. The CDR3, as DNA: TGTGCCAGCACCGGGGGGCCCGCGAACACCGGGGAGCTGTTTTTT. This sequence encodes CASTGGPANTGELFF.

This clonotype was seen many times. The chain has TRBV6-1 and TRBJ2-7; D gene ambiguous. Germline lookup yields CDR1 MNHNS and CDR2 SASEGT. V was trimmed by 1 base and J by 1 base, leaving 11 bases between them. The CDR3 contains 15 residues. Here the CDR3 reads CASSEVGDGSYEQYF. The CDR3 DNA sequence: TGTGCCAGCAGTGAAGTGGGTGACGGGTCCTACGAGCAGTACTTC.

This clonotype was found many times. This chain joins TRBV20-1 and TRBJ1-5; D might be TRBD1 (5 bases). Germline V gene data show CDR1 as DFQATT and CDR2 as SNEGSKA (reference sequence). The CDR3 covers 15 residues. Trimming removed 0 bases at V and 1 base at J, with 10 bases between. The CDR3 reads CSARDPWGSNQPQHF. The CDR3 DNA follows: TGCAGTGCTAGAGACCCATGGGGGAGCAATCAGCCCCAGCATTTT.

This clonotype was observed at least ten times. The chain has TRBV20-1 and TRBJ2-2, with TRBD1 matching 10 bases. V shed 1 base and J 5 bases; nucleotides not matched to a gene: 10. The germline gives CDR1 DFQATT, CDR2 SNEGSKA (reference sequence). This CDR3 has 17 amino acids. This CDR3 reads CSARGVSGTGETGELFF. The DNA for the CDR3 is TGCAGTGCTAGAGGGGTCTCAGGGACAGGGGAGACCGGGGAGCTGTTTTTT.

This clonotype was seen ten or more times. CDR3 sequence (DNA): TGCGCCAGCAGTGAGTCCATGGGAGAGACCCAGTACTTC. This sequence encodes CASSESMGETQYF. V gene TRBV10-1 combines with J gene TRBJ2-5; D unresolved. Trimming left V 0 bases short and J 4 bases short, with 6 bases between. This CDR3 is built from 13 residues. CDR1 is WNHNN, CDR2 SYGVQD, per germline (reference sequence).

This clonotype turned up a few times. The chain couples TRBV5-1 to TRBJ1-3, with a weak D call TRBD1 (5 bases). The germline gives CDR1 SGHRS, CDR2 YFSETQ. The CDR3 has 14 amino acids. The V gene lost 3 bases and the J gene lost 4 bases, with 11 bases spanning the gap. The CDR3 protein is CASSSAGLGNTIYF. The DNA for the CDR3 is TGCGCCAGCAGCTCGGCAGGGTTGGGAAACACCATATATTTT. Combining the CDR3 with reference TRBV5-1 and TRBJ1-3 gives the whole variable domain KAGVTQTPRYLIKTRGQQVTLSCSPISGHRSVSWYQQTPGQGLQFLFEYFSETQRNKGNFPGRFSGRQFSNSRSEMNVSTLELGDSALYLCASSSAGLGNTIYFGEGSWLTVV.

This sequence joins TRBV15 and TRBJ1-5, with a possible D match to TRBD1 (5 bases). The V and J ends lost 0 bases and 2 bases respectively, with 8 bases between them. The CDR3 is 15 residues long. CDR1 is LNHNV and CDR2 is YYDKDF in the germline V gene (reference sequence). This chain's CDR3 is CATSRDSQGNQPQHF. The CDR3 nucleotides are TGTGCCACCAGCAGAGATTCACAGGGCAATCAGCCCCAGCATTTT.

The rearrangement links TRBV27 to TRBJ2-7; D may correspond to TRBD1 or TRBD2 (6 bases each). Germline V lookup: CDR1 MNHEY, CDR2 SMNVEV (reference sequence). V was shortened by 10 bases and J by 2 bases, with 18 bases between the two germline ends. CDR3 length equals 14 residues. In DNA, the CDR3 is TGTGCCACGGAGGGACCAGGGGACCCCTACGAGCAGTACTTC. It codes for CATEGPGDPYEQYF.

At least ten counts were recorded for this clonotype. The chain links TRBV20-1 to TRBJ1-5; D is undetermined. This CDR3 region has 13 residues. V gave up 5 bases and J gave up 0 bases, with 8 bases separating them. Germline CDR1 and CDR2: DFQATT and SNEGSKA (reference sequence). The CDR3 DNA reads TGCAGTGCTCCACAGTCTAGCAATCAGCCCCAGCATTTT. It yields the protein CSAPQSSNQPQHF.

This clonotype appeared many times. This rearrangement joins TRBV29-1 to TRBJ2-5, with 15 nucleotides matching TRBD2. The CDR3 has 15 residues. V gave up 7 bases and J gave up 2 bases; unmatched junction bases: 5. Per germline, CDR1 SQVTM and CDR2 ANQGSEA. Written as DNA, the CDR3 is TGCAGCGCGGGACTAGCGGGGGGATATCAAGAGACCCAGTACTTC. This translates into CSAGLAGGYQETQYF.

This clonotype was found many times. The CDR3 protein is CASSDGLGANVLTF. CDR3 coding DNA: TGCGCCAGCAGTGACGGGCTCGGGGCCAACGTCCTGACTTTC. This rearrangement joins TRBV10-1 to TRBJ2-6; D not certain. CDR3 length: 14 residues. V was clipped by 3 bases and J by 4 bases, with 7 bases between them. Germline V gives CDR1 WNHNN, CDR2 SYGVQD (reference sequence).

The sample holds a few counts of this clonotype. The rearrangement joins TRBV3-1 to TRBJ1-1; D unresolved. The V end lost 0 bases, the J end lost 0 bases, and 20 bases lay between the germline ends. The CDR3 has 19 amino acids. Germline V gene lookup returns CDR1 LGHDT and CDR2 YNNKEL (reference sequence). The CDR3, as DNA: TGTGCCAGCAGCCAAGAACCCCTAACAGCGCATATTCTGAACACTGAAGCTTTCTTT. Translation gives CASSQEPLTAHILNTEAFF.

The table lists this clonotype with many counts. The chain recombines TRBV6-1 with TRBJ2-7, with 9 nucleotides matching TRBD1. CDR1 and CDR2 (germline): MNHNS, SASEGT. V shed 7 bases, J shed 3 bases, and the junction held 4 bases outside the gene matches. The CDR3 totals 13 residues. CDR3 sequence: CASNRDRVYEQYF. The DNA for the CDR3 is TGTGCCAGCAACCGGGACAGGGTCTACGAGCAGTACTTC.

The table lists this clonotype with a few counts. The V and J genes are TRBV7-8 and TRBJ2-5; a weak D match, TRBD2 (6 bases). This CDR3 region has 14 residues. V was pared by 4 bases and J by 9 bases, with 18 bases between. CDR1 and CDR2 (germline): SGHVS, FQNEAQ. Here the CDR3 DNA reads TGTGCCAGCAGCTCGTCGGTGTCCCGCGGGGCCCAGTACTTC. Translating gives CASSSSVSRGAQYF.

This clonotype was observed at least ten times. V is TRBV5-6 and J is TRBJ1-1; perhaps TRBD1 as D (5 bases). V was pared by 0 bases and J by 1 base, with 7 bases between. The CDR3 length is 14 residues. Per the germline V gene, CDR1 is SGHDT and CDR2 is YYEEEE. Here the CDR3 reads CASSLAGRNTEAFF. CDR3 coding DNA: TGTGCCAGCAGCTTGGCAGGGCGGAACACTGAAGCTTTCTTT.

This clonotype was detected ten times or more. The V and J genes are TRBV19 and TRBJ1-5, with no clear D. The germline V gene has CDR1 LNHDA and CDR2 SQIVND (reference sequence). This CDR3 is 14 amino acids long. V lost 0 bases and J lost 0, with 3 bases in between. CDR3 sequence (DNA): TGTGCCAGTAGTATAGAGTATAGCAATCAGCCCCAGCATTTT. This gives the protein CASSIEYSNQPQHF. Combining the CDR3 with reference TRBV19 and TRBJ1-5 gives the whole variable domain DGGITQSPKYLFRKEGQNVTLSCEQNLNHDAMYWYRQDPGQGLRLIYYSQIVNDFQKGDIAEGYSVSREKKESFPLTVTSAQKNPTAFYLCASSIEYSNQPQHFGDGTRLSIL.